One and the same sample provided the 18 T cell receptor beta chains below, sequenced in a study of early T cells in non-severe SARS-CoV-2 infection (dated by TCRdb to 2020 to 2022). The method was 5' RACE. The sample was run on a NextSeq 500. The public reads were run again by TCRdb, first through fastp at Q25 and then through MiXCR, and only productive beta chains were kept. Identical CDR3 protein sequences are pooled into one entry, listed with their most common genes and DNA. This sample is represented by about 49,000 distinct CDR3 sequences; about 4.6% of them were singletons. Together, the top ten hold about 6% of the sample. Sample: whole blood. The receptor set was obtained from an adult who was a healthcare worker with PCR-confirmed SARS-CoV-2 infection or an uninfected control (not recorded which).

This clonotype showed up many times. V is TRBV7-2 and J is TRBJ2-7; the match to TRBD1 covers 8 bases. The junction had 5 bases not matched to a gene; V was cut back by 1 base and J by 3 bases. The germline V gene has CDR1 SGHTA and CDR2 FQGNSA. The CDR3 has 15 residues. CDR3 loop: CASSLGQGPFYEQYF. CDR3 DNA: TGTGCCAGCAGCTTAGGACAGGGGCCTTTCTACGAGCAGTACTTC. The variable domain in full, completed from reference TRBV7-2 and TRBJ2-7, reads GAGVSQSPSNKVTEKGKDVELRCDPISGHTALYWYRQSLGQGLEFLIYFQGNSAPDKSGLPSDRFSAERTGGSVSTLTIQRTQQEDSAVYLCASSLGQGPFYEQYFGPGTRLTVT.

The table lists this clonotype with many counts. V is TRBV4-2 and J is TRBJ1-1; D not resolved. Between the trimmed V and J ends, which lost 3 bases and 1 base, there was a span of 15 bases. The CDR3 has 16 residues. The germline CDR1 and CDR2 sequences are LGHNA and YNFKEQ. The CDR3 loop is CASSQVNQDGNTEAFF. The CDR3 DNA reads as TGTGCCAGCAGCCAGGTGAATCAGGACGGGAACACTGAAGCTTTCTTT.

This clonotype has a handful of counts. This chain connects TRBV19 to TRBJ2-5; tentatively, D is TRBD1 (5 bases). The CDR3 totals 13 residues. Germline V gives CDR1 LNHDA, CDR2 SQIVND (reference sequence). The V gene lost 10 bases and the J gene lost 5 bases, with 17 bases spanning the gap. The CDR3 DNA is TGTGCCAAACGACAGCTGGTGAAGGAGACCCAGTACTTC. Its translation: CAKRQLVKETQYF.

In this sample, this clonotype turned up many times. The genes are TRBV9 and TRBJ2-2; 7 positions match TRBD2. CDR1 and CDR2 (germline): SGDLS, YYNGEE. The V segment lost 4 bases and the J segment 0 bases; nucleotides outside the gene matches: 6. The CDR3 sequence is 16 residues long. CDR3 loop: CASSPRGDSNTGELFF. The CDR3, as DNA: TGTGCCAGCAGCCCCCGGGGGGACTCGAACACCGGGGAGCTGTTTTTT.

This clonotype was observed a few times. CDR3 bases: TGTGCCAGCAGCGTATTTGGGACAGGGGGCGAAGATACGCAGTATTTT. It is translated as CASSVFGTGGEDTQYF. The V call is TRBV9, the J call TRBJ2-3, with 12 bases fitting TRBD1. The trim removed 1 base at V and 5 bases at J, leaving 5 bases unmatched. CDR1 and CDR2 (germline): SGDLS, YYNGEE. This CDR3 comprises 16 residues.

This clonotype appeared many times. The V gene is TRBV20-1, the J gene TRBJ1-1, with TRBD1 matching 10 bases. V gave up 2 bases and J gave up 1 base; unmatched junction bases: 4. CDR1 is DFQATT, CDR2 SNEGSKA, per germline (reference sequence). The CDR3 is 15 residues long. The CDR3 here is CSARRQGAQNTEAFF. The CDR3 DNA follows: TGCAGTGCTAGAAGACAGGGGGCGCAGAACACTGAAGCTTTCTTT.

This clonotype has at least ten counts. This chain uses TRBV7-2 with TRBJ2-5; D not certain. Trimming removed 3 bases from V and 2 bases from J, with 7 bases in between. The length of the CDR3 is 13 residues. CDR1 and CDR2 from the germline V gene are SGHTA and FQGNSA. CDR3 region: CASSFSEQETQYF. The CDR3, as DNA: TGTGCCAGCAGCTTCAGTGAGCAAGAGACCCAGTACTTC.

This clonotype was seen many times. The gene calls are TRBV5-4 and TRBJ1-6, with D hard to call. This CDR3 is built from 15 residues. Germline CDR1 reads SGHNT; CDR2 reads YYREEE (reference sequence). V was pared by 0 bases and J by 6 bases, with 10 bases between. CDR3 bases: TGTGCCAGCAGCTTGGATCGGGAATTTAATTCACCCCTCCACTTT. Protein sequence: CASSLDREFNSPLHF.

This clonotype was picked up many times. The rearrangement uses TRBV12-5 and TRBJ2-3, with 9 positions matching TRBD1. The CDR3 runs 15 residues. Unmatched junction bases numbered 5, after V lost 3 bases and J lost 4 bases. Germline lookup yields CDR1 LGHNT and CDR2 FRNRAP. The CDR3 reads CASGFGQGRADTQYF. The CDR3, as DNA: TGTGCTAGTGGTTTTGGACAGGGGAGAGCAGATACGCAGTATTTT.

This clonotype was recorded many times. The rearrangement uses TRBV20-1 and TRBJ2-7; 15 nucleotides agree with TRBD2. The CDR3 has 16 residues. Germline V gives CDR1 DFQATT, CDR2 SNEGSKA (reference sequence). The trim removed 7 bases at V and 2 bases at J, leaving 9 bases unmatched. In DNA, the CDR3 is TGCAGTGGGGAGGGACTAGCGGGAGGACCTACCTACGAGCAGTACTTC. This codes for CSGEGLAGGPTYEQYF.

This clonotype was detected ten times or more. The rearrangement joins TRBV12-3 or TRBV12-4 to TRBJ2-3; D unclear. The V end was cut by 4 bases, the J end by 5 bases, with 10 bases between. This CDR3 comprises 13 residues. The CDR3 sequence is CASSWAPKDTQYF. The CDR3 region has the DNA TGTGCCAGCAGTTGGGCCCCGAAAGATACGCAGTATTTT.

This clonotype was seen at least ten times. V and J are TRBV5-4 and TRBJ1-1, with D possibly TRBD1 on 5 matching bases. The CDR3 spans 12 residues. V was pared by 2 bases and J by 8 bases, with 10 bases between. The germline gives CDR1 SGHNT, CDR2 YYREEE (reference sequence). CDR3 in amino acids: CASSFGTAEAFF. The CDR3 region has the DNA TGTGCCAGCAGCTTCGGGACCGCCGAAGCTTTCTTT.

The sample holds many counts of this clonotype. The chain carries TRBV5-1 and TRBJ2-3; D might be TRBD1 (5 bases). The V end was cut by 0 bases, the J end by 0 bases, with 8 bases between. Germline V lookup: CDR1 SGHRS, CDR2 YFSETQ. This CDR3 is 15 amino acids long. CDR3 region: CASSLEGASTDTQYF. In DNA form, the CDR3 reads TGCGCCAGCAGCTTGGAAGGGGCTAGCACAGATACGCAGTATTTT.

Ten or more counts support this clonotype. The chain is built from TRBV6-1 and TRBJ1-5; D is unclear. The germline V and J ends were trimmed by 4 bases and 7 bases, with 11 bases remaining between them. Germline loops: CDR1 MNHNS, CDR2 SASEGT. CDR3 size: 13 residues. For the CDR3, the DNA is TGTGCCAGCAGTGGATATGGAGGGCAGCCCCAGCATTTT. Translated, it gives CASSGYGGQPQHF.

In this sample, this clonotype turned up many times. The V call is TRBV7-2, the J call TRBJ2-5, with D perhaps TRBD2 (5 bases). V shed 1 base and J shed 3 bases, with 18 bases lying between them. Germline CDR1 and CDR2: SGHTA and FQGNSA. The CDR3 contains 17 residues. The CDR3: CASSLGAFVGAKETQYF. The CDR3 DNA sequence: TGTGCCAGCAGCTTAGGGGCTTTTGTGGGAGCAAAAGAGACCCAGTACTTC.

The rearrangement joins TRBV2 to TRBJ2-3; no firm D call. The germline CDR1 and CDR2 sequences are SNHLY and FYNNEI. Trimming cost V 6 bases and J 0 bases, with 10 bases left between them. There are 14 residues in the CDR3. The CDR3 coding sequence is TGTGCCAGCAGAGGAGACGCTAGCACAGATACGCAGTATTTT. It specifies CASRGDASTDTQYF.

This clonotype showed up many times. The chain joins TRBV20-1 to TRBJ1-1; tentatively, D is TRBD1 (6 bases). Germline CDR1 DFQATT, CDR2 SNEGSKA (reference sequence). The CDR3 has 15 residues. Trimming took off 3 bases at V and 0 bases at J, with 14 bases between the two ends. CDR3 protein: CSASPPGVMNTEAFF. In DNA form, the CDR3 reads TGCAGTGCTAGCCCACCAGGGGTCATGAACACTGAAGCTTTCTTT.

This clonotype was counted at least ten times. This chain connects TRBV29-1 to TRBJ2-7, with D possibly being TRBD1 (5 bases). The CDR3 runs 12 residues. The germline CDR1 and CDR2 sequences are SQVTM and ANQGSEA. V was pared by 4 bases and J by 3 bases, with 10 bases between. The CDR3 DNA reads as TGCAGCGTTGGGGGCAGCAACTACGAGCAGTACTTC. As protein: CSVGGSNYEQYF.